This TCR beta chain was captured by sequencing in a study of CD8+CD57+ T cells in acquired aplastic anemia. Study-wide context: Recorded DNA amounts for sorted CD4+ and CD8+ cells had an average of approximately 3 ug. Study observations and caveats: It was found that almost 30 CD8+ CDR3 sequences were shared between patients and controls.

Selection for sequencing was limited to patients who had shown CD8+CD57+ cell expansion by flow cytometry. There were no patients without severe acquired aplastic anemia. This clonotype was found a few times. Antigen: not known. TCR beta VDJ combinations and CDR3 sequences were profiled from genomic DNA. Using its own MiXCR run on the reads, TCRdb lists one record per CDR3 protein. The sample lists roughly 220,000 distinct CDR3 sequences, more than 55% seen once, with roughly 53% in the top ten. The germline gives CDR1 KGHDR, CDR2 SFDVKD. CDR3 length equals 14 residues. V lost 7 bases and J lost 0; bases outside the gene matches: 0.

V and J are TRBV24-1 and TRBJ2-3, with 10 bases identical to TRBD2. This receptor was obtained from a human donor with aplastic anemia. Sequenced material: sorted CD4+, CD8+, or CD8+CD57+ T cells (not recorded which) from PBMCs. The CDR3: CATRTSGSTDTQYF. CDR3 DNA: TGTGCCACCAGGACTAGCGGGAGCACAGATACGCAGTATTTT.